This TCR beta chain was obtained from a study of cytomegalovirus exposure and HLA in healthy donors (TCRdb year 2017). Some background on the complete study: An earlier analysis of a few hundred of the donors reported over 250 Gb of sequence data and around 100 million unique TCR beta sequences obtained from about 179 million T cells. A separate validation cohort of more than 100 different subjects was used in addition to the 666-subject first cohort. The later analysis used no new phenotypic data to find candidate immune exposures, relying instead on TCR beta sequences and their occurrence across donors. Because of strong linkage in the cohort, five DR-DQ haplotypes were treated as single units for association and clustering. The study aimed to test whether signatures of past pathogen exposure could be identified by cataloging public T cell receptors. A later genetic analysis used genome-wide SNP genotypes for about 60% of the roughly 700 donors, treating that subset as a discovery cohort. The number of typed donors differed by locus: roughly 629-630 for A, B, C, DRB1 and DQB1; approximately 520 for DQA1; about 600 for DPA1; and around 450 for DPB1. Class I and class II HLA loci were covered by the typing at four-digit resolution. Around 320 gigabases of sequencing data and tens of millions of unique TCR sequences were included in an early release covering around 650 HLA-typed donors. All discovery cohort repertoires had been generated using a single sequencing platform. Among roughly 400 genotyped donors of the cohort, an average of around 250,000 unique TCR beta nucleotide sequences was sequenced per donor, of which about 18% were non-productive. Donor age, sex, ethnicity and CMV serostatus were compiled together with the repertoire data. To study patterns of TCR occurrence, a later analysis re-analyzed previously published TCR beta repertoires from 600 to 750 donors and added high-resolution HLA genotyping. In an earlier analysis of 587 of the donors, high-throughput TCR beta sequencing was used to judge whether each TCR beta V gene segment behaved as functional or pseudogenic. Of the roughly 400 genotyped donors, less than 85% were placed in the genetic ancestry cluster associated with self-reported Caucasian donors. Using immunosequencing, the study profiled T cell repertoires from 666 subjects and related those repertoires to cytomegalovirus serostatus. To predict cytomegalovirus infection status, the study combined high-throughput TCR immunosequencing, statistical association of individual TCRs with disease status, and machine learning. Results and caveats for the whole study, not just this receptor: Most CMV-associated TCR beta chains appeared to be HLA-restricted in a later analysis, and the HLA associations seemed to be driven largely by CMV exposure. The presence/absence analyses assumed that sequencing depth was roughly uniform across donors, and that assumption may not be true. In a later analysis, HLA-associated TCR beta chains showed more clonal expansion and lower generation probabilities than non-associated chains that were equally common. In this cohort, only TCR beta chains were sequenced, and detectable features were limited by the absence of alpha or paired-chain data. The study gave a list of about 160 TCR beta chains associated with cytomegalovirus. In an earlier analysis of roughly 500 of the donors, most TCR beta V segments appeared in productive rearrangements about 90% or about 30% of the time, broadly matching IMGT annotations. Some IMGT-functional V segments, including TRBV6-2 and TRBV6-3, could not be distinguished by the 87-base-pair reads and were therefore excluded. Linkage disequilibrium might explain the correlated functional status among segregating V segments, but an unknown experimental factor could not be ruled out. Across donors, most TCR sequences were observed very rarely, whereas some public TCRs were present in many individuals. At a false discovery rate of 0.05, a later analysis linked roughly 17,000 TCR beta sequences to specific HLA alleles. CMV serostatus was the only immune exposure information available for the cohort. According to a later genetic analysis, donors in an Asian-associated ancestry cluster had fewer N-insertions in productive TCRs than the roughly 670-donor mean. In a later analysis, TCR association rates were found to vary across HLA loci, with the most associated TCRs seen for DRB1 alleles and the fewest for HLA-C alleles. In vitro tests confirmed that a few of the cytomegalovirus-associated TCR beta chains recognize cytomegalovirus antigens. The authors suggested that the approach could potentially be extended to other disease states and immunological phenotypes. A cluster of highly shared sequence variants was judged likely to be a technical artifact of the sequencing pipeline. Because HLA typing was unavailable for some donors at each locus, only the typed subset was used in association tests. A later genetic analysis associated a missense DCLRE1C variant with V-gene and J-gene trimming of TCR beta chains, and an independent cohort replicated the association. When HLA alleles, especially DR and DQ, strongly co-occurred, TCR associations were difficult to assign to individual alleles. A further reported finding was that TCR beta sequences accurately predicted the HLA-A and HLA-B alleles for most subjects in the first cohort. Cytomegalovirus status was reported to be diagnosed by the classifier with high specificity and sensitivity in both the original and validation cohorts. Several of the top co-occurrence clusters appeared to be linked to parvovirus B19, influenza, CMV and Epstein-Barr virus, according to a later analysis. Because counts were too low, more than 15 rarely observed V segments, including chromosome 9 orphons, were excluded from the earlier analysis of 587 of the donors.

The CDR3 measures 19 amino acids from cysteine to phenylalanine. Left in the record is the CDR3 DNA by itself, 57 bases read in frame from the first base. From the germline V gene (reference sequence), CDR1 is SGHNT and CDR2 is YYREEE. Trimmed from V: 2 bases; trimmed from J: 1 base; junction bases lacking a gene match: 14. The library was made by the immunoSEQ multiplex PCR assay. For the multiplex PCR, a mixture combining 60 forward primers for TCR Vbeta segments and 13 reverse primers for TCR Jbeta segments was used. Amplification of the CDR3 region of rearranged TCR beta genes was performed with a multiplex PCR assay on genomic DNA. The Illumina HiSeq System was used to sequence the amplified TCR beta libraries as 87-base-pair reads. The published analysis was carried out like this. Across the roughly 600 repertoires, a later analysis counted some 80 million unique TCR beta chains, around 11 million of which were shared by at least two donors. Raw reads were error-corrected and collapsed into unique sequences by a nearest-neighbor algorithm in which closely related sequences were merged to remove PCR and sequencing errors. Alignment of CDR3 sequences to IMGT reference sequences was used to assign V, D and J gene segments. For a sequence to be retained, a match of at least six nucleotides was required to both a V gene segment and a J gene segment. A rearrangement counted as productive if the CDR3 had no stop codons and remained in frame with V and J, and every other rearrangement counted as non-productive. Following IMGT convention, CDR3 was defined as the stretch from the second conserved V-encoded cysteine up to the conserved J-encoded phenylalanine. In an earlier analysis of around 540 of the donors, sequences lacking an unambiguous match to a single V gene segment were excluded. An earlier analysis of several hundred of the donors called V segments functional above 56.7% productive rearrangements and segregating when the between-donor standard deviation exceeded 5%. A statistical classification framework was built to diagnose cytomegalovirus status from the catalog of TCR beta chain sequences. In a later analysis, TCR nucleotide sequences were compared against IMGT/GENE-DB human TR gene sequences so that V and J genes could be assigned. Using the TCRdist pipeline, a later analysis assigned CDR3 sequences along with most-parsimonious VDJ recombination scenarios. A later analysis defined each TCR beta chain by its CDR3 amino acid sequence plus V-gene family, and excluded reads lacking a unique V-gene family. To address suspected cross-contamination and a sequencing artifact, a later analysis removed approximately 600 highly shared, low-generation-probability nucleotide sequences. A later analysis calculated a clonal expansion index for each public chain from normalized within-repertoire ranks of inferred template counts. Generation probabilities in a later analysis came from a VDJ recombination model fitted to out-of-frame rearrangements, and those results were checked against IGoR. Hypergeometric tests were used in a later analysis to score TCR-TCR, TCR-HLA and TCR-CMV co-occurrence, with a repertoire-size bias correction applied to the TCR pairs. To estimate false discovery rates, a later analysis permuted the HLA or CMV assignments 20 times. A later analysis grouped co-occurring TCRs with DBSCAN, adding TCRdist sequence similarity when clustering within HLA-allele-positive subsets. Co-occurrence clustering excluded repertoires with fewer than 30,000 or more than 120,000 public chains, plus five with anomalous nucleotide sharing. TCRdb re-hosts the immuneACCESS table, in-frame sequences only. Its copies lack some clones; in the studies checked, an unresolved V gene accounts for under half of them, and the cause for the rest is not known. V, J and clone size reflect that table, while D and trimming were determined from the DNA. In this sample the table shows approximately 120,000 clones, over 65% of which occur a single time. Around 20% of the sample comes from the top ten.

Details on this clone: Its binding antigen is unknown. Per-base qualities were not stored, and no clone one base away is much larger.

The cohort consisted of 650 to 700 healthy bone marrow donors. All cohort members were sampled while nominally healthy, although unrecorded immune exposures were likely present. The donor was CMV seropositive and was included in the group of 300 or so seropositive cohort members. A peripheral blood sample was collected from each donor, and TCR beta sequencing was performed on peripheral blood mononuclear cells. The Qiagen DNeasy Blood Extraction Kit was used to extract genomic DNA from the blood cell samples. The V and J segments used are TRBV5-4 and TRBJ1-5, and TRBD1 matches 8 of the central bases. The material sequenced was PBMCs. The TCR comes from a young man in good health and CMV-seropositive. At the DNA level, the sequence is TGTGCCAGCAGCTTTCCCGGGACAGGCGGGATTGGGAGCAATCAGCCCCAGCATTTT. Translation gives CASSFPGTGGIGSNQPQHF.